The rows below give T cell receptor beta chains drawn from one sample of a study of early T cells in non-severe SARS-CoV-2 infection. In TCRdb, the 5' RACE reads were re-called with MiXCR into one record per CDR3 protein. Altogether about 110,000 distinct CDR3 sequences are present, roughly an eighth being singletons, with the ten largest covering approximately 3.5%. This sample comprised whole blood, obtained at baseline. These receptors all come from an adult who was a healthcare worker with PCR-confirmed SARS-CoV-2 infection or an uninfected control (not recorded which). Both conserved end residues are part of each CDR3. Each record gives: D gene, clone size, CDR3 length, J gene, V gene, CDR3 protein, CDR3 DNA. A D gene is named only where the DNA matches it firmly. Not every row has a clone size; where given, it reads once, few, many or a size class.

.,.,11,TRBJ1-5,TRBV6-1,CASSALGPQHF,TGTGCCAGCAGTGCGCTAGGGCCCCAGCATTTT
TRBD1,few,16,TRBJ2-7,TRBV20-1,CSARASRTGILYEQYF,TGCAGTGCTAGAGCAAGTAGGACAGGTATTCTCTACGAGCAGTACTTC
.,few,13,TRBJ1-1,TRBV5-1,CASSLGGWLEAFF,TGCGCCAGCAGCTTGGGTGGGTGGTTGGAAGCTTTCTTT
.,.,18,TRBJ2-6,TRBV7-6,CASSLASRSSSGANVLTF,TGTGCCAGCAGCTTAGCGTCCAGGTCGAGCTCTGGGGCCAACGTCCTGACTTTC
TRBD2,few,16,TRBJ2-3,TRBV6-6,CASSYGGGRGTDTQYF,TGTGCCAGCAGTTACGGTGGCGGGAGGGGGACAGATACGCAGTATTTT
.,.,11,TRBJ1-1,TRBV2,CASSGDTEAFF,TGTGCCAGCAGTGGGGACACTGAAGCTTTCTTT
.,many,17,TRBJ2-6,TRBV20-1,CSASGRQENSGANVLTF,TGCAGTGCTAGCGGTCGGCAGGAGAACTCTGGGGCCAACGTCCTGACTTTC
.,.,17,TRBJ2-3,TRBV21-1,CASSPRPSGDLTDTQYF,TGTGCCAGCAGCCCCCGGCCGAGCGGAGACCTCACAGATACGCAGTATTTT
.,.,13,TRBJ1-5,TRBV6-2/TRBV6-3,CASSSPGGQPQHF,TGTGCCAGCAGTTCCCCGGGGGGCCAGCCCCAGCATTTT
.,.,11,TRBJ2-1,TRBV7-8,CASGNYNEQFF,TGTGCCAGCGGTAACTACAATGAGCAGTTCTTC
.,.,15,TRBJ2-5,TRBV18,CASSPPMPGWETQYF,TGTGCCAGCTCACCACCGATGCCAGGGTGGGAGACCCAGTACTTC
.,few,14,TRBJ1-2,TRBV20-1,CSARKETGGRGYTF,TGCAGTGCTAGAAAGGAAACTGGGGGACGCGGCTACACCTTC
.,many,14,TRBJ2-1,TRBV7-2,CASSPAAFYNEQFF,TGTGCCAGCAGCCCGGCCGCGTTTTACAATGAGCAGTTCTTC
TRBD1,many,14,TRBJ1-1,TRBV2,CASSQQGAATEAFF,TGTGCCAGCAGTCAACAGGGGGCTGCCACTGAAGCTTTCTTT
TRBD2,few,16,TRBJ2-3,TRBV28,CASKRGRSGSTDTQYF,TGTGCCAGCAAGCGCGGGAGGTCTGGTAGCACAGATACGCAGTATTTT
TRBD2,.,15,TRBJ2-1,TRBV2,CASSERLAVYNEQFF,TGTGCCAGCAGTGAGCGTCTAGCGGTCTACAATGAGCAGTTCTTC
TRBD1,.,16,TRBJ1-6,TRBV13,CASSLGSTGRNSPLHF,TGTGCCAGCAGCTTAGGCTCGACAGGGAGGAATTCACCCCTCCACTTT
.,once,11,TRBJ2-1,TRBV2,CASKPYNEQFF,TGTGCCAGCAAACCGTACAATGAGCAGTTCTTC
TRBD1,few,15,TRBJ1-4,TRBV5-1,CASSSGTETNEKLFF,TGCGCCAGCAGCTCGGGGACAGAGACTAATGAAAAACTGTTTTTT
.,few,12,TRBJ1-2,TRBV12-3/TRBV12-4,CASSLTSYGYTF,TGTGCCAGCAGTTTAACCAGCTATGGCTACACCTTC
.,.,13,TRBJ2-5,TRBV5-4,CASRSTSQETQYF,TGTGCCAGCAGATCGACTAGCCAAGAGACCCAGTACTTC
TRBD1,few,15,TRBJ1-5,TRBV10-3,CAIREQGVGNQPQHF,TGTGCCATCAGGGAACAGGGGGTTGGAAATCAGCCCCAGCATTTT
.,many,15,TRBJ1-1,TRBV12-3/TRBV12-4,CASSSGRTGNTEAFF,TGTGCCAGCAGCTCGGGACGCACAGGGAACACTGAAGCTTTCTTT
TRBD1,.,15,TRBJ1-1,TRBV5-1,CASSLSWDSLRGAFF,TGCGCCAGCAGCTTGTCGTGGGACAGCCTTAGGGGAGCTTTCTTT
.,.,16,TRBJ1-1,TRBV20-1,CSARDGRALPNTEAFF,TGCAGTGCTAGAGATGGGAGGGCCCTTCCGAACACTGAAGCTTTCTTT
.,.,14,TRBJ2-1,TRBV29-1,CSVLTGGPYNEQFF,TGCAGCGTCTTAACCGGGGGGCCGTACAATGAGCAGTTCTTC
.,many,16,TRBJ2-1,TRBV6-1,CASSEVSFSSYNEQFF,TGTGCCAGCAGTGAAGTTTCGTTTAGCTCCTACAATGAGCAGTTCTTC
.,.,12,TRBJ2-3,TRBV2,CASTPGGRTQYF,TGTGCCAGCACCCCTGGGGGGCGGACGCAGTATTTT
TRBD2,few,13,TRBJ2-1,TRBV7-2,CASSLAGARIQFF,TGTGCCAGCAGCCTAGCGGGGGCCAGGATACAGTTCTTC
.,few,14,TRBJ1-5,TRBV2,CASSGTFSNQPQHF,TGTGCCAGCAGTGGGACATTTAGCAATCAGCCCCAGCATTTT
TRBD2,.,15,TRBJ2-1,TRBV11-2,CASSPTSGAYNEQFF,TGTGCCAGCAGCCCCACTAGCGGGGCCTACAATGAGCAGTTCTTC
.,.,15,TRBJ2-2,TRBV7-3,CASSWGTRRAGELFF,TGTGCCAGCAGCTGGGGGACTCGGAGGGCCGGGGAGCTGTTTTTT
.,.,14,TRBJ1-3,TRBV10-3,CAIKASSSGNTIYF,TGTGCCATCAAGGCCAGCTCCTCTGGAAACACCATATATTTT
.,many,16,TRBJ2-1,TRBV4-1,CASSQGPAASYNEQFF,TGCGCCAGCAGCCAAGGTCCAGCGGCCTCCTACAATGAGCAGTTCTTC
.,.,13,TRBJ2-6,TRBV5-1,CASRPTGANVLTF,TGCGCCAGCAGACCGACAGGGGCCAACGTCCTGACTTTC
TRBD2,.,16,TRBJ2-7,TRBV20-1,CSARALGEGRSYEQYF,TGCAGTGCTAGAGCCCTCGGGGAGGGAAGGTCCTACGAGCAGTACTTC
.,.,9,TRBJ1-1,TRBV7-9,CASSRDAFF,TGTGCCAGCAGCCGCGACGCTTTCTTT
.,.,15,TRBJ2-5,TRBV18,CASSPELRVQETQYF,TGTGCCAGCTCCCCAGAACTGAGAGTACAAGAGACCCAGTACTTC
TRBD1,few,19,TRBJ1-4,TRBV7-9,CASRPTRTGPSGTNEKLFF,TGTGCCAGCAGGCCCACTCGGACAGGTCCATCGGGCACTAATGAAAAACTGTTTTTT
.,many,14,TRBJ1-2,TRBV6-5,CASSSGIQNYGYTF,TGTGCCAGCAGCTCCGGGATCCAGAACTATGGCTACACCTTC
TRBD2,many,15,TRBJ2-1,TRBV20-1,CSAHPLAGALGEQFF,TGCAGTGCCCATCCGCTAGCGGGAGCTCTAGGGGAGCAGTTCTTC
.,.,14,TRBJ2-7,TRBV7-2,CASSRTPGIYEQYF,TGTGCCAGCAGCCGAACCCCAGGGATCTACGAGCAGTACTTC
.,few,16,TRBJ2-2,TRBV5-5,CASSLYWTTNTGELFF,TGTGCCAGCAGCTTATATTGGACAACGAACACCGGGGAGCTGTTTTTT
TRBD2,.,15,TRBJ2-1,TRBV20-1,CSARDPTSVSDEQFF,TGCAGTGCTAGAGACCCGACTAGCGTGAGCGATGAGCAGTTCTTC
.,.,17,TRBJ1-2,TRBV20-1,CSARDLLAGEGNYGYTF,TGCAGTGCTAGAGATCTCCTAGCAGGGGAGGGGAACTATGGCTACACCTTC
.,.,14,TRBJ1-2,TRBV9,CASSGTVYGYGYTF,TGTGCCAGCAGCGGGACAGTCTATGGCTATGGCTACACCTTC
.,.,12,TRBJ1-1,TRBV5-4,CASSVDESTAFF,TGTGCCAGCAGCGTCGACGAGAGCACAGCTTTCTTT
.,.,13,TRBJ1-2,TRBV3-1,CASSQVPGYGYTF,TGTGCCAGCAGCCAAGTCCCAGGGTATGGCTACACCTTC
TRBD1,.,17,TRBJ1-4,TRBV4-1,CASSQEGSGTGSEKLFF,TGCGCCAGCAGCCAAGAGGGCTCCGGGACAGGGAGTGAAAAACTGTTTTTT
TRBD1,.,15,TRBJ2-7,TRBV5-5,CASSSGGAPYYEQYF,TGTGCCAGCAGCTCAGGGGGCGCCCCCTACTACGAGCAGTACTTC
TRBD1,.,15,TRBJ2-5,TRBV3-1,CASSRYEQGEETQYF,TGTGCCAGCAGCCGATATGAACAGGGGGAAGAGACCCAGTACTTC
.,.,14,TRBJ2-7,TRBV2,CASHRPIDSYEQYF,TGTGCCAGCCACCGGCCAATCGACTCCTACGAGCAGTACTTC